This entry describes one T cell receptor beta chain. Its antigen is unknown. Germline V CDR1 and CDR2: MNHEY, SMNVEV (reference sequence). This CDR3 is 16 amino acids long. The J segment lost 7 bases and the V segment lost 6 bases, leaving 13 bases of the junction unmatched. This specimen comes from a study of cytomegalovirus exposure and HLA in healthy donors. In the study overall: T cells numbering about 179 million yielded approximately 100 million unique TCR beta sequences in an earlier analysis.

The PCR was carried out with 60 Vbeta primers and 13 Jbeta primers. Here immunoSEQ multiplex PCR was the method, and the copy in TCRdb shows in-frame clones only, minus some. Of approximately 100,000 clones in the sample, 75% to 85% were seen once. Findings and caveats of the study: Previously analyzed data showed that most TCR beta V segments were productive at a frequency of about 87% or about 30%.

V is TRBV27 and J is TRBJ2-7; TRBD1 matches at 12 bases. This sequence originates from a man aged 18 to 29 in good health and CMV-seropositive. Specimen: PBMCs. This chain's CDR3 is CASRERPGQGAKEQYF. For the CDR3, the DNA is TGTGCCAGCAGAGAGAGACCGGGACAGGGGGCAAAAGAGCAGTACTTC.